The sample holds a few counts of the clone carrying this T cell receptor (beta chain). TCRdb re-called the RT-PCR reads with MiXCR, one entry per CDR3 protein. Of hundreds of thousands of distinct CDR3 sequences listed, about a sixth are singletons. These data are taken from a study of patients and donors after allogeneic stem cell transplantation. The receptor was derived from a human donor who was either an allogeneic HSCT recipient or a stem cell or donor lymphocyte infusion donor (not recorded which). It is not recorded whose cells these are; they may come from a transplant donor. The sequenced material came from blood, either unsorted or a sorted T cell fraction (not recorded which).

The CDR3 DNA follows: TGCGCCAGCAGCTTCCGTGGACTAGCGGGGGACTACGAGCAGTACTTC. Its translation: CASSFRGLAGDYEQYF. V is TRBV5-1 and J is TRBJ2-7; 13 bases align to TRBD2. Looked up from germline, CDR1 is SGHRS and CDR2 is YFSETQ. The V and J ends lost 2 bases and 3 bases, in that order; junction bases with no gene match: 5. This CDR3 comprises 16 residues. The full variable domain, its missing parts supplied by reference TRBV5-1 and TRBJ2-7, is KAGVTQTPRYLIKTRGQQVTLSCSPISGHRSVSWYQQTPGQGLQFLFEYFSETQRNKGNFPGRFSGRQFSNSRSEMNVSTLELGDSALYLCASSFRGLAGDYEQYFGPGTRLTVT.